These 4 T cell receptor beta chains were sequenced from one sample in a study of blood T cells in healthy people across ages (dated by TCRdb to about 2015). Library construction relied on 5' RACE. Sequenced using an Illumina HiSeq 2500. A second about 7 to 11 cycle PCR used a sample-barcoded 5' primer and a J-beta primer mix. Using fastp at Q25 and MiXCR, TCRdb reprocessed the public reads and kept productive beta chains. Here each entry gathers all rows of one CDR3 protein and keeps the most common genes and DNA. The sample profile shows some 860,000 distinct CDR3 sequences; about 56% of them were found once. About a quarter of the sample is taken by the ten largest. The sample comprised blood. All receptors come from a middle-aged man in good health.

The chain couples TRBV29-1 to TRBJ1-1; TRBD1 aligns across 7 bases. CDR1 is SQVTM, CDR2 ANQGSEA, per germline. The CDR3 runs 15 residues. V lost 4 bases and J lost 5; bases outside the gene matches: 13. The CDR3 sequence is CSVVWEPTGETEAFF. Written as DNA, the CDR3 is TGCAGCGTTGTGTGGGAACCAACAGGGGAGACTGAAGCTTTCTTT.

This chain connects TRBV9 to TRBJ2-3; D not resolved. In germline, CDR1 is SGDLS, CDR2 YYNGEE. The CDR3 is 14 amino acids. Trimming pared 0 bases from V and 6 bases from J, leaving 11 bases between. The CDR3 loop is CASSVGWEGDTQYF. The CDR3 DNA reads TGTGCCAGCAGCGTAGGGTGGGAAGGGGATACGCAGTATTTT.

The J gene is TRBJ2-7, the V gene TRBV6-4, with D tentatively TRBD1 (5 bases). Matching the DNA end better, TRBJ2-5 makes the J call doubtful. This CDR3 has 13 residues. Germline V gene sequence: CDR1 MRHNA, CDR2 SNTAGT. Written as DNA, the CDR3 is TGTGCCAGCAGTGAGGGGCCAGGGGAGACCCAGTACTTC. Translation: CASSEGPGETQYF.

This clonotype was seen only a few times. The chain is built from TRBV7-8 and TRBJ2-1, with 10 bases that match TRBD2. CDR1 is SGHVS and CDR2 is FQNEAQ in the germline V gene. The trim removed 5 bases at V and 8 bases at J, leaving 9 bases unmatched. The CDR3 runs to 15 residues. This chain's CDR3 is CASSPAGLAGDEQFF. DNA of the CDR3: TGTGCCAGCAGCCCCGCTGGGCTAGCGGGGGATGAGCAGTTCTTC.